This T cell receptor (beta chain) emerged from a study of blood T cell repertoires in COVID-19. About the study: Nucleic acid was either cDNA or gDNA, and it came from T cells, B-cell-depleted T cells, or PBMCs.

In its sample, this clone was seen once. The CDR3 is 18 residues long. J gave up 1 base and V 5 bases, and 12 bases lay outside the gene matches. CDR1 is MDHEN, CDR2 SYDVKM, per germline. Methods used by the authors: Amplification of reference gene primers provided the estimated nucleated cell counts. Repertoires were generated with immunoSEQ multiplex PCR, while TCRdb's copy carries only in-frame clones and drops some. The V and J calls and clone size are taken from that table; D and trimming were inferred from the DNA. In the table there are fewer than 200,000 clones, more than 75% of which are singletons.

Input material: peripheral blood. This chain connects TRBV28 to TRBJ2-3; TRBD2 agrees at 10 bases. The TCR comes from a man aged 35-49 years with active or convalescent COVID-19. CDR3 sequence reads: CASSPPIVGLAGTDTQYF. DNA for the CDR3: TGTGCCAGCAGTCCCCCGATAGTCGGACTAGCGGGCACAGATACGCAGTATTTT.